This T cell receptor beta chain comes out of a study of tumor-infiltrating lymphocytes in primary liver carcinoma. Findings and caveats of the study: The study found tumor-adjacent and tumor-blood pairs overlapped less than tumor region pairs. Blood fell significantly below tumors in its top-250-clone fraction (p = 0.039).

As to this clonotype: Its specificity is unknown. A read error may be the cause here, since a much bigger clone is one base away.

V was trimmed by 5 bases and J by 10 bases, leaving 20 bases between them. The CDR3 contains 15 residues. Germline V gene data show CDR1 as SGHTA and CDR2 as FQGTGA. Alongside blood RNA obtained from unsorted whole blood, germline DNA was also extracted. Approximately 4 milliliters of peripheral blood were drawn preoperatively. The researchers produced TCR beta cDNA from roughly 500 ng total RNA with a constant-region primer. Employing slightly modified ARM-PCR, three nested multiplex PCR rounds were run, and these gave rise to the TCR beta libraries. With TRBV1-TRBV30 forward primers and a C-beta reverse primer, the first two PCR rounds were run for approximately 9 cycles each. One entry per CDR3 protein results from TCRdb running MiXCR on the multiplex PCR reads. The sample shows about 310,000 distinct CDR3 sequences, 60% to 80% of them seen only once.

The gene calls are TRBV7-3 and TRBJ2-2, with TRBD2 as a possible D gene (6 bases). Sequenced sample: peripheral blood. This clonotype was obtained from a man between 40 and 49 years old with primary liver carcinoma and hepatitis B virus infection. The CDR3 DNA sequence: TGTGCCAGCAGCCCGTTGGGAGGTCGGTCCGTGGAGCTGTTTTTT. Amino acid sequence: CASSPLGGRSVELFF.